This T cell receptor (beta chain) was sequenced in a study of CD8+CD57+ T cells in acquired aplastic anemia (dated by TCRdb to the late 2010s). Regarding the research as a whole: DNA extracted from sorted CD4+ and CD8+ cells had a mean of roughly 3.4 ug, with a range of roughly 0.2 to 30 ug. A CD8+CD57+ expansion meant a frequency higher than the mean frequency seen in healthy subjects.

On this clonotype: What this receptor recognizes is not known. No base qualities exist here, and no much larger clone lies one base off it.

Trimming accounts for 3 bases at V and 6 bases at J, while the number of junction bases matched to no gene is 10. The germline V gene provides CDR1 MGHDK and CDR2 SYGVNS. The CDR3 numbers 16 residues from cysteine through phenylalanine. Only CDR3 DNA is held: 48 bases, read in frame from base 1. Flow cytometry had shown CD8+CD57+ cell expansion in the patients selected for sequencing. Every patient had severe acquired aplastic anemia, diagnosed using the International Study of Aplastic Anemia and Agranulocytosis and Camitta criteria. No therapy had been received by the patients at the time of blood sampling. The study deep-sequenced TCR repertoires of sorted CD4+ and CD8+ blood T cells from severe aplastic anemia patients and healthy subjects. In the USA, patient enrollment took place under clinicaltrials.gov protocols 00001620, 01623167, 00001397, 00071045, 00081523 and 00961064. Ficoll-Paque density gradient centrifugation was used to isolate peripheral blood mononuclear cells. Before DNA extraction, CD4+ and CD8+ T cells were sorted with FACS or magnetic beads.

Genomic DNA was used as template for profiling of TCR beta VDJ combinations and CDR3 sequences. An Illumina HiSeq 2000 was the platform used for TCR repertoire sequencing. The source study handled its data this way. Repertoire assessment relied on Simpson's diversity index, CDR3 size and DJ length profiles, and TRBV/TRBJ rearrangement plots. Whichever DNA sequence was most abundant in the deep sequencing data was defined as the immunodominant clone. CDR3 amino acid sequences were checked for sharing between subjects and were compared against published repertoires and the VDJdb database. TCRdb passed the public sequencing reads through fastp at Q25 and MiXCR, retaining productive beta sequences. Rows matching on CDR3 protein sequence are summarized as one entry with the most common DNA and genes. The V and J calls and clone size are TCRdb's, not the authors'. In all, the sample holds roughly 220,000 distinct CDR3 sequences, and roughly 60% of those were seen once. Around 58% of the sample goes to the ten largest clones.

The full study reports these points: Twenty-nine CD8+ CDR3 sequences were found in both patients and controls but appeared to be highly expressed in patients and within the immunodominant clones of the patients. Patients and healthy controls showed no significant difference in CD8+ Simpson's diversity (P=0.060).

The receptor's source is a human donor with aplastic anemia. Source material: sorted CD4+, CD8+, or CD8+CD57+ T cells (not recorded which) from PBMCs. This sequence uses TRBV25-1 and TRBJ2-2, and 7 junction bases match TRBD1. This receptor has the CDR3 CASSDNRGQEAGELFF. The nucleotide sequence reads TGTGCCAGCAGTGATAACAGGGGTCAGGAAGCCGGGGAGCTGTTTTTT. Beyond the CDR3, the reference TRBV25-1 and TRBJ2-2 genes provide the residues; the full variable domain reads: EADIYQTPRYLVIGTGKKITLECSQTMGHDKMYWYQQDPGMELHLIHYSYGVNSTEKGDLSSESTVSRIRTEHFPLTLESARPSHTSQYLCASSDNRGQEAGELFFGEGSRLTVL.